These 18 T cell receptor beta chains were sequenced from one sample in a study of beta chain features in type 1 diabetes. Expressed TCRB transcripts were sequenced after all isolated RNA was converted to cDNA. Clones were read by immunoSEQ multiplex PCR, and TCRdb kept only the in-frame ones, dropping some. The table records 350,000 to 450,000 clones, roughly 16% of them present only once. The specimen was naive CD4+ T cells from blood. The receptor source for this set is a woman between 18 and 29 years old in good health.

The chain joins TRBV2 to TRBJ2-3; 7 bases match TRBD2. Germline-derived CDR1 and CDR2 are SNHLY and FYNNEI. V trimming: 5 bases; J trimming: 5 bases; junction bases outside the gene matches: 10. The CDR3 contains 15 residues. The DNA of the CDR3 is TGTGCCAGCAGTCTTCAGCGGGGAGCGGGAGATACGCAGTATTTT. Protein sequence: CASSLQRGAGDTQYF.

The V and J genes are TRBV7-9 and TRBJ1-1; no firm D call. CDR1 is SEHNR and CDR2 is FQNEAQ in the germline V gene (reference sequence). CDR3 length equals 16 residues. V gave up 4 bases and J gave up 1 base, with 16 bases separating them. In DNA, the CDR3 is TGTGCCAGCAGCTCGAGCTGGCAAACGGGGAACACTGAAGCTTTCTTT. It translates to CASSSSWQTGNTEAFF.

The rearrangement joins TRBV27 to TRBJ1-2; 9 positions agree with TRBD1. The germline CDR1 and CDR2 sequences are MNHEY and SMNVEV (reference sequence). The V segment lost 5 bases and the J segment 4 bases; nucleotides outside the gene matches: 8. This CDR3 is 15 amino acids long. The CDR3 region is CASSRTGVGGYGYTF. CDR3 DNA: TGTGCCAGCAGTCGGACAGGGGTAGGCGGCTATGGCTACACCTTC.

The V and J genes are TRBV9 and TRBJ2-3; 14 nucleotides match TRBD2. V lost 3 bases to trimming and J lost 6 bases; unmatched junction nucleotides: 9. The CDR3 sequence is 17 residues long. The germline gives CDR1 SGDLS, CDR2 YYNGEE. CDR3 in amino acids: CASSARLAGGPVDTQYF. In DNA form, the CDR3 reads TGTGCCAGCAGCGCCAGACTAGCGGGAGGGCCCGTGGATACGCAGTATTTT.

CDR3 loop: CASTPGQAYEQYF. The CDR3 bases are TGTGCCAGCACCCCGGGACAGGCCTACGAGCAGTACTTC. This chain connects TRBV28 to TRBJ2-7, with TRBD1 matching 8 bases. Germline CDR1 MDHEN, CDR2 SYDVKM. V was clipped by 7 bases and J by 2 bases; unmatched bases: 4. The CDR3 sequence is 13 residues long.

This clone was seen more than once but under ten times. This chain joins TRBV30 and TRBJ1-5; the D is unclear. Trimming removed 4 bases from V and 2 bases from J, with 12 bases in between. The CDR3 runs to 14 residues. Germline CDR1 reads GTSNPN; CDR2 reads SVGIG (reference sequence). The CDR3, as DNA: TGTGCCTGGACCATCGGAGAAGGCAATCAGCCCCAGCATTTT. This translates into CAWTIGEGNQPQHF.

This clone was observed a few times. This rearrangement joins TRBV30 to TRBJ2-5; a weak D match, TRBD2 (5 bases). Germline CDR1 reads GTSNPN; CDR2 reads SVGIG (reference sequence). V lost 4 bases and J 5 bases, leaving 14 bases between the germline ends. This CDR3 is 13 amino acids long. The CDR3: CAWNKRRGETQYF. The CDR3 nucleotides read TGTGCCTGGAATAAGCGGAGAGGGGAGACCCAGTACTTC.

V and J are TRBV15 and TRBJ2-7; 8 bases are a match to TRBD1. V was pared by 5 bases and J by 5 bases, with 8 bases of the junction left unmatched. Per germline, CDR1 LNHNV and CDR2 YYDKDF (reference sequence). There are 14 residues in the CDR3. Written as DNA, the CDR3 is TGTGCCACCAGCCCCCGACAGGGGAAGCACGAGCAGTACTTC. Amino acids: CATSPRQGKHEQYF. Full variable domain (remainder filled in from reference TRBV15 and TRBJ2-7): DAMVIQNPRYQVTQFGKPVTLSCSQTLNHNVMYWYQQKSSQAPKLLFHYYDKDFNNEADTPDNFQSRRPNTSFCFLDIRSPGLGDTAMYLCATSPRQGKHEQYFGPGTRLTVT.

This clone was detected only a few times. The chain carries TRBV15 and TRBJ2-1; weak D call: TRBD2 (6 bases). This CDR3 has 15 residues. The ends were cut back, 0 bases at V and 7 bases at J, with 13 bases in the middle. Germline V gene sequence: CDR1 LNHNV, CDR2 YYDKDF (reference sequence). CDR3 residues: CATSRDRGTSNEQFF. For the CDR3, the DNA is TGTGCCACCAGCAGAGATCGTGGGACTTCTAATGAGCAGTTCTTC.

Turning to this clone: Within the sample, other DNA sequences also encode this same CDR3. This sequence joins TRBV28 and TRBJ2-5; 8 bases map to TRBD1. V trimming: 5 bases; J trimming: 5 bases; junction bases outside the gene matches: 7. This CDR3 is 14 amino acids long. The germline V gene has CDR1 MDHEN and CDR2 SYDVKM. CDR3 protein: CASSPHDRGETQYF. As DNA, the CDR3 is TGTGCCAGCAGTCCCCACGACAGGGGTGAGACCCAGTACTTC.

CDR3 nucleotide sequence: TGTGCCAGCAGTGGCGGGGGAGTAGGAGAAAAACTGTTTTTT. Translated: CASSGGGVGEKLFF. The V gene is TRBV2, the J gene TRBJ1-4; D possibly corresponds to TRBD1 (5 bases). CDR3 size: 14 residues. From germline, CDR1 is SNHLY and CDR2 FYNNEI. Trimming left V 4 bases short and J 8 bases short, with 14 bases between. Full variable domain (outside the CDR3, taken from reference TRBV2 and TRBJ1-4): EPEVTQTPSHQVTQMGQEVILRCVPISNHLYFYWYRQILGQKVEFLVSFYNNEISEKSEIFDDQFSVERPDGSNFTLKIRSTKLEDSAMYFCASSGGGVGEKLFFGSGTQLSVL.

In this sample, this clone turned up a few times. This chain uses TRBV4-3 with TRBJ2-1; 8 bases map to TRBD2. CDR1 and CDR2 (germline): LGHNA, YSLEER. The length of the CDR3 is 15 residues. V lost 3 bases to trimming and J lost 5 bases; unmatched junction nucleotides: 6. The CDR3 is CASSQGLAGNNEQFF. The CDR3 coding sequence is TGCGCCAGCAGCCAGGGTCTAGCGGGTAACAATGAGCAGTTCTTC.

The rearrangement links TRBV5-1 to TRBJ2-1, with D tentatively TRBD2 (5 bases). The CDR3 length is 14 residues. CDR1 is SGHRS, CDR2 YFSETQ, per germline. Trimming shortened V by 4 bases and J by 2 bases, and 10 bases separated the two germline ends. The CDR3 sequence is CASSVRSAYNEQFF. The DNA for the CDR3 is TGCGCCAGCAGCGTCCGTAGCGCCTACAATGAGCAGTTCTTC.

This clone appeared a few times. This chain links TRBV15 with TRBJ2-1, with 9 bases identical to TRBD2. The germline gives CDR1 LNHNV, CDR2 YYDKDF (reference sequence). The CDR3 totals 17 residues. After removal of 0 bases from V and 0 bases from J, the junction contained 3 bases not matched to a gene. CDR3 sequence (DNA): TGTGCCACCAGCAGAGAGACTAGCGGTAGCTCCTACAATGAGCAGTTCTTC. The encoded protein is CATSRETSGSSYNEQFF.

The V gene is TRBV5-1, the J gene TRBJ1-2; 10 bases line up with TRBD1. Trimming took 0 bases from V and 7 from J; bases not matched to a gene: 0. Germline CDR1 reads SGHRS; CDR2 reads YFSETQ. The CDR3 loop spans 13 amino acids. The CDR3 region is CASSLGTGGGYTF. CDR3 coding DNA: TGCGCCAGCAGCTTGGGGACAGGGGGTGGCTACACCTTC.

This clone was detected only a few times. This chain uses TRBV10-3 with TRBJ2-5; D not resolved. The CDR3 covers 13 residues. CDR1 ENHRY and CDR2 SYGVKD come from the germline V gene. With 7 bases removed from V and 0 bases from J, the gap between germline ends came to 9 bases. CDR3 protein: CAIKETHQETQYF. The CDR3 DNA reads as TGTGCCATCAAGGAGACTCACCAAGAGACCCAGTACTTC.

The chain joins TRBV6-5 to TRBJ1-1, with D hard to call. Germline CDR1 and CDR2: MNHEY and SVGAGI. This CDR3 has 13 residues. V was cut by 6 bases and J by 1 base, with 9 bases left in between. CDR3 DNA: TGTGCCAGCAGAACCACAGCGAACACTGAAGCTTTCTTT. Translation gives CASRTTANTEAFF.

The sample holds a few counts of this clone. The chain carries TRBV7-9 and TRBJ2-1, with D maybe TRBD2 (5 bases). Germline lookup yields CDR1 SEHNR and CDR2 FQNEAQ (reference sequence). Deletions cut 1 base from V and 4 bases from J, with 14 bases between. The CDR3 is 16 amino acids. CDR3 coding DNA: TGTGCCAGCAGCTTAGTAGGTGGCGGGCTATACAATGAGCAGTTCTTC. Protein: CASSLVGGGLYNEQFF. The complete variable domain, with remaining parts taken from reference TRBV7-9 and TRBJ2-1, reads DTGVSQNPRHKITKRGQNVTFRCDPISEHNRLYWYRQTLGQGPEFLTYFQNEAQLEKSRLLSDRFSAERPKGSFSTLEIQRTEQGDSAMYLCASSLVGGGLYNEQFFGPGTRLTVL.